This T cell receptor beta chain was recovered during a study of T cell changes during pregnancy in multiple sclerosis. Sequencing was performed with immunoSEQ multiplex PCR; in TCRdb, only in-frame clones are kept and a portion is missing. The sample has more than 100,000 clones; almost 95% are singletons. The sample here was peripheral blood, taken after pregnancy. This receptor was identified in a female donor with multiple sclerosis, enrolled in a pregnancy study.

The DNA of the CDR3 is TGTGCCAGCTCACCGCAGGGAAGGAGAAGGGACACTGAAGCTTTCTTT. The encoded protein is CASSPQGRRRDTEAFF. The chain joins TRBV18 to TRBJ1-1; D may be TRBD1 (5 bases). With 3 bases removed from V and 3 bases from J, the gap between germline ends came to 17 bases. The CDR3 covers 16 residues. The V gene's germline CDR1 is KGHSH and CDR2 LQKENI.